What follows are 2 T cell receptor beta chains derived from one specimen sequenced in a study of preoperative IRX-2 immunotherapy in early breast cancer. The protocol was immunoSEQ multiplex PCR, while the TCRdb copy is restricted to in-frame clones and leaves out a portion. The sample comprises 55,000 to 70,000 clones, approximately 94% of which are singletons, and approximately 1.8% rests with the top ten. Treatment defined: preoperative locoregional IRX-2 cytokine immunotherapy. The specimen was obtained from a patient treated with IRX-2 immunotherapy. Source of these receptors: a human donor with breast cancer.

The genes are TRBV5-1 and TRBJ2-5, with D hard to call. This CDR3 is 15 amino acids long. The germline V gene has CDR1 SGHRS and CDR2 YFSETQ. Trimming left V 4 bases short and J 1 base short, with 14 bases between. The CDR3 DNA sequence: TGCGCCAGCAGCAAAATTGGAACGGGCCAAGAGACCCAGTACTTC. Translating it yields CASSKIGTGQETQYF.

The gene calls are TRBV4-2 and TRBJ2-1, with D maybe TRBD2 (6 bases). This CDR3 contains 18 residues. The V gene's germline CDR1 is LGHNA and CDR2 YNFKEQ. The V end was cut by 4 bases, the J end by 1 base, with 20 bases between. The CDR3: CASSPKTRGLGSYNEQFF. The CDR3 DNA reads TGTGCCAGCAGCCCCAAGACCCGGGGACTGGGTTCCTACAATGAGCAGTTCTTC.